Described below is a single TCR beta chain sequence and its context. What it recognizes is unknown. TCRdb re-analysed the reads in MiXCR, keeping a single row per CDR3 protein. The sample has approximately 990,000 distinct CDR3 sequences; around 30% are singletons. The CDR3 spans 12 residues. Between the trimmed V and J ends, which lost 3 bases and 2 bases, there was a span of 7 bases. Germline assignment: CDR1 SQVTM and CDR2 ANQGSEA. The sample comes from a study of T cell repertoires in cytomegalovirus infection. Sequenced here: cultured CD8+ T cells from PBMCs, sampled from culture after CMV antigen stimulation. The clonotype comes from a human donor in good health (CMV status not recorded). Some clones in this sample may be carry-over from other donors' samples. The chain is built from TRBV29-1 and TRBJ1-2; D gene unclear. The CDR3 nucleotides are TGCAGCGTTGACTACAGAAACTATGGCTACACCTTC. Translated: CSVDYRNYGYTF.